Each of the 25 T cell receptor beta chains below was sequenced from the same sample in a study of CD8 T cells in Susac syndrome. RNA in amounts of about 0.5 to 1 ug was reverse transcribed with random hexamers. MiXCR, applied by TCRdb to the immunoSEQ multiplex PCR reads, yields one record per CDR3 protein. The sample has 130,000 or so distinct CDR3 sequences, roughly 95% seen once. Sequenced input: CD4+ T cells from PBMCs. These receptors were obtained from a human donor with multiple sclerosis.

This clonotype has just one count. This chain connects TRBV30 to TRBJ1-6; D is possibly TRBD1 (5 bases). With 6 bases removed from V and 0 bases from J, the gap between germline ends came to 12 bases. The CDR3 is made up of 15 amino acids. Germline V lookup: CDR1 GTSNPN, CDR2 SVGIG (reference sequence). This CDR3 reads CACKEGSSYNSPLHF. The CDR3 DNA reads as TGTGCCTGTAAGGAGGGGAGCTCCTATAATTCACCCCTCCACTTT. The full variable domain, with the rest looked up from reference TRBV30 and TRBJ1-6, is SQTIHQWPATLVQPVGSPLSLECTVEGTSNPNLYWYRQAAGRGLQLLFYSVGIGQISSEVPQNLSASRPQDRQFILSSKKLLLSDSGFYLCACKEGSSYNSPLHFGNGTRLTVT.

The rearrangement links TRBV5-4 to TRBJ2-3, with TRBD1 identical over 8 bases. The V and J ends lost 3 bases and 1 base, in that order; junction bases with no gene match: 1. Germline loops: CDR1 SGHNT, CDR2 YYREEE (reference sequence). The CDR3 has 14 amino acids. CDR3 DNA: TGTGCCAGCAGCTCGGGACAGGGCACAGATACGCAGTATTTT. It codes for CASSSGQGTDTQYF.

The chain recombines TRBV19 with TRBJ2-7; D might be TRBD2 (5 bases). Trimming removed 4 bases from V and 3 bases from J, with 10 bases in between. Germline CDR1 LNHDA, CDR2 SQIVND (reference sequence). This CDR3 is built from 13 residues. DNA of the CDR3: TGTGCCAGTAGTAGGACTTTTTACTACGAGCAGTACTTC. It codes for CASSRTFYYEQYF.

The chain has TRBV20-1 and TRBJ2-7; D is ambiguous. The V gene lost 3 bases and the J gene lost 1 base, with 7 bases spanning the gap. This CDR3 comprises 12 residues. The germline V gene has CDR1 DFQATT and CDR2 SNEGSKA (reference sequence). The CDR3 DNA is TGCAGTGCTAGCAGGCCGTCCTACGAGCAGTACTTC. Its translation is CSASRPSYEQYF.

This clonotype occurred once. This chain uses TRBV7-9 with TRBJ2-5; 8 nucleotides align to TRBD2. The CDR3 extends over 15 amino acids. The V gene's germline CDR1 is SEHNR and CDR2 FQNEAQ (reference sequence). J gave up 3 bases and V 7 bases, and 10 bases lay outside the gene matches. CDR3 protein: CASTRGVAGKETQYF. CDR3 sequence (DNA): TGTGCCAGCACCCGTGGGGTAGCGGGAAAAGAGACCCAGTACTTC.

The J gene is TRBJ1-1, the V gene TRBV3-1; no definite D call. The germline V gene encodes CDR1 LGHDT and CDR2 YNNKEL (reference sequence). CDR3 length: 13 residues. The V gene lost 5 bases and the J gene lost 4 bases, with 11 bases spanning the gap. The chain's CDR3 is CASSKKRGTEAFF. CDR3 nucleotide sequence: TGTGCCAGCAGCAAGAAGCGCGGCACTGAAGCTTTCTTT. Together with reference TRBV3-1 and TRBJ1-1, the CDR3 gives the full variable domain: DTAVSQTPKYLVTQMGNDKSIKCEQNLGHDTMYWYKQDSKKFLKIMFSYNNKELIINETVPNRFSPKSPDKAHLNLHINSLELGDSAVYFCASSKKRGTEAFFGQGTRLTVV.

V and J are TRBV27 and TRBJ2-7; 8 positions agree with TRBD2. Germline V gene sequence: CDR1 MNHEY, CDR2 SMNVEV (reference sequence). The CDR3 consists of 14 residues. With V trimmed by 6 bases and J by 6 bases, 10 bases remained unmatched. In DNA, the CDR3 is TGTGCCAGCAGGCCCAGAGCGGGAGAGAGCGAGCAGTACTTC. Its translation is CASRPRAGESEQYF.

The chain is built from TRBV12-3 or TRBV12-4 and TRBJ2-3, with D possibly TRBD2 on 5 matching bases. The length of the CDR3 is 16 residues. Trimming took 5 bases from V and 0 from J, leaving 15 bases between them. The CDR3 coding sequence is TGTGCCAGCAGTCCAACCAGACGGACTAGCACAGATACGCAGTATTTT. Translation gives CASSPTRRTSTDTQYF.

This chain uses TRBV29-1 with TRBJ2-5; D is possibly TRBD1 (6 bases). The V end was cut by 3 bases, the J end by 5 bases, with 13 bases between. This CDR3 contains 13 residues. Germline assignment: CDR1 SQVTM and CDR2 ANQGSEA. The CDR3 region is CSVDQGTEETQYF. The CDR3 bases are TGCAGCGTTGATCAGGGGACGGAGGAGACCCAGTACTTC.

The genes are TRBV9 and TRBJ1-6; a weak D match, TRBD1 (6 bases). Trimming took off 4 bases at V and 9 bases at J, with 20 bases between the two ends. CDR3 size: 16 residues. The germline CDR1 and CDR2 sequences are SGDLS and YYNGEE. CDR3 protein: CASSQGLQGLSSPLHF. CDR3 coding DNA: TGTGCCAGCAGCCAGGGGTTGCAGGGCTTAAGTTCACCCCTCCACTTT.

This chain uses TRBV7-2 with TRBJ1-1; tentatively, D is TRBD1 (6 bases). The CDR3 runs to 13 residues. V gave up 5 bases and J gave up 14 bases, with 21 bases separating them. The germline V gene has CDR1 SGHTA and CDR2 FQGNSA. The CDR3 region is CASSTTPGQKGFF. As DNA, the CDR3 is TGTGCCAGCAGCACCACTCCTGGACAGAAGGGGTTCTTT.

CDR3 protein: CASSQRGGQGRGYTF. The CDR3 DNA is TGTGCCAGCAGCCAAAGGGGCGGACAGGGTCGAGGCTACACCTTC. This sequence joins TRBV3-1 and TRBJ1-2, with 8 positions matching TRBD1. Germline V gives CDR1 LGHDT, CDR2 YNNKEL (reference sequence). This CDR3 has 15 residues. V trimming: 2 bases; J trimming: 8 bases; junction bases outside the gene matches: 10.

The rearrangement joins TRBV29-1 to TRBJ1-2; D is undetermined. Germline CDR1 SQVTM, CDR2 ANQGSEA. The germline V and J ends were trimmed by 6 bases and 7 bases, with 15 bases remaining between them. CDR3 length equals 12 residues. The CDR3 sequence: CSVSSSDSGYTF. CDR3 coding DNA: TGCAGCGTGTCCAGTTCGGACTCTGGCTACACCTTC.

This chain joins TRBV28 and TRBJ2-1, with D possibly being TRBD2 (5 bases). This CDR3 contains 14 residues. Germline V gene lookup returns CDR1 MDHEN and CDR2 SYDVKM. Trimming left V 6 bases short and J 6 bases short, with 15 bases between. For the CDR3, the DNA is TGTGCCAGCAGCCATAGAATGGGAGTCAATGAGCAGTTCTTC. This sequence encodes CASSHRMGVNEQFF.

The chain combines TRBV27 with TRBJ1-1; unclear D gene. Germline V gives CDR1 MNHEY, CDR2 SMNVEV (reference sequence). Between the trimmed V and J ends, which lost 3 bases and 1 base, there was a span of 9 bases. The CDR3 covers 14 residues. In nucleotides, the CDR3 is TGTGCCAGCAGTTTGGAGAGATGGAACACTGAAGCTTTCTTT. This sequence encodes CASSLERWNTEAFF.

V gene TRBV9 combines with J gene TRBJ2-1, with 13 bases aligning to TRBD2. CDR1 and CDR2 from the germline V gene are SGDLS and YYNGEE. CDR3 length: 17 residues. V shed 0 bases and J 7 bases; nucleotides not matched to a gene: 7. The CDR3 nucleotides are TGTGCCAGCAGCGTAGCAATAGGACTAGCGGGAGTTAATGAGCAGTTCTTC. It yields the protein CASSVAIGLAGVNEQFF.

This chain uses TRBV4-1 with TRBJ1-5; D is unresolved. Deletions cut 0 bases from V and 3 bases from J, with 15 bases between. CDR3 length: 17 amino acids. Germline V gives CDR1 MGHRA, CDR2 YSYEKL. In DNA form, the CDR3 reads TGCGCCAGCAGCCAAGAGGGGTCCCTGGGAATCAATCAGCCCCAGCATTTT. As protein: CASSQEGSLGINQPQHF.

As DNA, the CDR3 is TGTGCCAGCAGTCAAACGACTAGCGGGACCACAGATACGCAGTATTTT. It encodes CASSQTTSGTTDTQYF. The V gene is TRBV28, the J gene TRBJ2-3, with 11 positions matching TRBD2. J gave up 2 bases and V 5 bases, and 6 bases lay outside the gene matches. CDR1 and CDR2 (germline): MDHEN, SYDVKM. The CDR3 totals 16 residues.

This clonotype was seen a few times. The chain is built from TRBV14 and TRBJ1-1; D gene uncertain. Looked up from germline, CDR1 is SGHDN and CDR2 is FVKESK. V lost 4 bases and J lost 0, with 6 bases in between. CDR3 length: 13 residues. CDR3 sequence reads: CASSRTVNTEAFF. The CDR3 DNA follows: TGTGCCAGCAGCCGGACGGTGAACACTGAAGCTTTCTTT.

The chain is built from TRBV20-1 and TRBJ2-2; 9 bases are a match to TRBD1. V dropped 4 bases and J dropped 7; count of bases not matched to a gene: 7. CDR1 is DFQATT and CDR2 is SNEGSKA in the germline V gene (reference sequence). This CDR3 is built from 14 residues. As DNA, the CDR3 is TGCAGTGCTAACAACAGGGGGCCGGTCGGGGAGCTGTTTTTT. This translates into CSANNRGPVGELFF.

The genes are TRBV6-1 and TRBJ2-7, with 9 bases fitting TRBD1. From germline, CDR1 is MNHNS and CDR2 SASEGT. Trimming took 4 bases from V and 0 from J; bases not matched to a gene: 16. The CDR3 sequence is 19 residues long. The CDR3 DNA reads TGTGCCAGCAGTGGCACCGGGACAGGGAAACAAGGAAGCTCCTACGAGCAGTACTTC. Translation: CASSGTGTGKQGSSYEQYF.

This rearrangement joins TRBV4-1 to TRBJ1-5; no firm D call. There are 14 residues in the CDR3. CDR1 and CDR2 (germline): MGHRA, YSYEKL. V lost 1 base and J 2 bases, leaving 6 bases between the germline ends. CDR3 DNA sequence: TGCGCCAGCAGCCAAGTTTTAGGCAATCAGCCCCAGCATTTT. It encodes CASSQVLGNQPQHF.

The chain links TRBV30 to TRBJ2-2, with TRBD1 matching over 9 bases. The CDR3 is made up of 14 amino acids. Germline-derived CDR1 and CDR2 are GTSNPN and SVGIG (reference sequence). The V segment lost 7 bases and the J segment 3 bases; nucleotides outside the gene matches: 6. CDR3 sequence reads: CAFTGQGYTGELFF. CDR3 nucleotides: TGTGCCTTCACGGGACAGGGTTACACCGGGGAGCTGTTTTTT.

This clonotype was seen just once. CDR3 nucleotides: TGCAGTGCTAGAATAGACAGCTACGAGCAGTACTTC. Encoded protein: CSARIDSYEQYF. The chain links TRBV20-1 to TRBJ2-7, with D perhaps matching TRBD1 (5 bases). This CDR3 comprises 12 residues. Deletions cut 2 bases from V and 3 bases from J, with 8 bases between. Germline V gene lookup returns CDR1 DFQATT and CDR2 SNEGSKA (reference sequence).

The chain recombines TRBV4-3 with TRBJ2-7; D call uncertain. CDR1 is LGHNA and CDR2 is YSLEER in the germline V gene. With 3 bases removed from V and 3 bases from J, the gap between germline ends came to 9 bases. CDR3 size: 13 residues. The CDR3 DNA reads TGCGCCAGCAGCCAGGCCCAGAGCTACGAGCAGTACTTC. This sequence encodes CASSQAQSYEQYF.